The 5 T cell receptor beta chains listed next were all sequenced from one sample in a study of shared clonotypes between healthy human individuals. Repertoires were generated with immunoSEQ multiplex PCR, while TCRdb's copy carries only in-frame clones and drops some. The sample records millions of clones, roughly 94% being singletons. The specimen was naive CD4+ T cells sorted from blood. The subset was: CD45RA+ positively selected. The receptors derive from a man aged 18 to 30 in good health.

The chain links TRBV7-2 to TRBJ2-1; D is unclear. Germline CDR1 and CDR2: SGHTA and FQGNSA. V was pared by 7 bases and J by 4 bases, with 8 bases between. CDR3 length: 12 residues. CDR3 sequence reads: CASTLLYNEQFF. In DNA form, the CDR3 reads TGTGCCAGCACCCTATTATACAATGAGCAGTTCTTC.

The chain links TRBV11-2 to TRBJ2-4; 7 bases are shared with TRBD1. Germline lookup yields CDR1 SGHAT and CDR2 FQNNGV. There are 17 residues in the CDR3. J lost 3 bases, V lost 0 bases, and 8 bases had no gene match. This CDR3 reads CASSLDSTQGIKNIQYF. The CDR3 region has the DNA TGTGCCAGCAGCTTAGATTCAACACAGGGGATCAAAAACATTCAGTACTTC.

This clone was observed many times. The genes are TRBV5-1 and TRBJ2-7, with D unresolved. Trimming pared 4 bases from V and 6 bases from J, leaving 20 bases between. Germline CDR1 SGHRS, CDR2 YFSETQ. CDR3 length equals 15 residues. The CDR3 DNA is TGCGCCAGCAGCCGACTCCAGGAGATGGGTGGCGAGCAGTACTTC. This gives the protein CASSRLQEMGGEQYF.

V and J are TRBV5-1 and TRBJ1-6, with 7 positions matching TRBD1. This CDR3 region has 19 residues. V shed 0 bases and J 0 bases; nucleotides not matched to a gene: 9. Germline loops: CDR1 SGHRS, CDR2 YFSETQ. In DNA form, the CDR3 reads TGCGCCAGCAGCTTGGCGGCACAGGGGCAATCCTCCTATAATTCACCCCTCCACTTT. Protein: CASSLAAQGQSSYNSPLHF.

V and J are TRBV28 and TRBJ2-7; TRBD1 agrees at 8 bases. From germline, CDR1 is MDHEN and CDR2 SYDVKM. Trimming cost V 9 bases and J 3 bases; bases outside gene matches: 4. This CDR3 contains 12 residues. The DNA for the CDR3 is TGTGCCAGTACAGGGGGGATCTACGAGCAGTACTTC. It codes for CASTGGIYEQYF.